This T cell receptor (beta chain) was observed in a study of cytomegalovirus exposure and HLA in healthy donors. Study observations and caveats: TCR beta V- and J-gene trimming was later associated with a missense DCLRE1C variant. Based on reports, TCR beta sequences accurately predicted HLA-A and HLA-B alleles for most subjects. An assumption of roughly uniform sequencing depth across donors underlay the presence/absence analyses.

This CDR3 has 12 amino acids. Germline values: CDR1 SQVTM, CDR2 ANQGSEA. V lost 4 bases and J lost 6, with 7 bases in between. This clone was recorded a few times. No antigen is known for it. Use of 60 Vbeta and 13 Jbeta primers characterized the PCR. Assay: immunoSEQ multiplex PCR; the TCRdb copy retains only in-frame clones and omits some. The sample contains roughly 130,000 clones, around 8.5% of which appear only once. V gene TRBV29-1 combines with J gene TRBJ1-6, with D unresolved. Material for sequencing was PBMCs. The source is a man aged 35-49 years in good health and CMV-seronegative. CDR3 in DNA: TGCAGCGTTGGGGAGGGTAATTCACCCCTCCACTTT. Residues: CSVGEGNSPLHF. The whole variable domain, filled in from reference TRBV29-1 and TRBJ1-6, reads SAVISQKPSRDICQRGTSLTIQCQVDSQVTMMFWYRQQPGQSLTLIATANQGSEATYESGFVIDKFPISRPNLTFSTLTVSNMSPEDSSIYLCSVGEGNSPLHFGNGTRLTVT.